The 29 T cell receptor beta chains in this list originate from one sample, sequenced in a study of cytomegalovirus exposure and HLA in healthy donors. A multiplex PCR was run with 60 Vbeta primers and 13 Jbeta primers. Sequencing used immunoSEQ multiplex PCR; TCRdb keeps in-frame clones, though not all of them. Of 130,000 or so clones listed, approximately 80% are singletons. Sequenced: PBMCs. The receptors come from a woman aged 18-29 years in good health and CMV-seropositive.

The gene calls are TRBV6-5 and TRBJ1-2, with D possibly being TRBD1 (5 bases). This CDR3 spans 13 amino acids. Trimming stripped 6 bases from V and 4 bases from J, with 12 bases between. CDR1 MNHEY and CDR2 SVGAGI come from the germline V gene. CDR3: CASRADRTYGYTF. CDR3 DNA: TGTGCCAGCAGAGCTGACAGAACCTATGGCTACACCTTC.

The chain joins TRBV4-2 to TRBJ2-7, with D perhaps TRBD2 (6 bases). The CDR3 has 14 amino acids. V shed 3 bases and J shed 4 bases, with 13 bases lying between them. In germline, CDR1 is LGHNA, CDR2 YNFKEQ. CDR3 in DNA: TGTGCCAGCAGCCAGTATTCGGGGGAGTACGAGCAGTACTTC. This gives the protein CASSQYSGEYEQYF.

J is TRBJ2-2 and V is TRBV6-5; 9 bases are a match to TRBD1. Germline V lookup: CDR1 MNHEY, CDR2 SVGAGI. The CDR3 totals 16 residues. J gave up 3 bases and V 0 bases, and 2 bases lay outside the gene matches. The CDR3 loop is CASSYSTGGYTGELFF. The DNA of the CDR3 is TGTGCCAGCAGTTACTCAACAGGGGGCTACACCGGGGAGCTGTTTTTT.

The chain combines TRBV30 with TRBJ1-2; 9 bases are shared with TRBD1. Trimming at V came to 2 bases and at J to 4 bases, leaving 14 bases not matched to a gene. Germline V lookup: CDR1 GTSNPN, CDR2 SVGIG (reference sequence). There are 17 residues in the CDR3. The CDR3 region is CAWSHSGTGRSSYGYTF. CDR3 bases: TGTGCCTGGAGTCATTCCGGGACAGGGCGTTCGAGCTATGGCTACACCTTC.

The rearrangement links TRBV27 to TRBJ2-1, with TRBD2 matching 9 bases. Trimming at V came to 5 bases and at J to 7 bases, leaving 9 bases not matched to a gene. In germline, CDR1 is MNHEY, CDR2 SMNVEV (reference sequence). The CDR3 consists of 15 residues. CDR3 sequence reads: CASSPLGAGGNEQFF. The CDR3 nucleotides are TGTGCCAGCAGTCCCTTGGGAGCGGGGGGTAATGAGCAGTTCTTC.

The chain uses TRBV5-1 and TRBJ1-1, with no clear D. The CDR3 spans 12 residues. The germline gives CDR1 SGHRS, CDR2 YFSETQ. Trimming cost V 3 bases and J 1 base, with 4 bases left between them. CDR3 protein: CASSYSNTEAFF. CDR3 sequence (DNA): TGCGCCAGCAGCTACTCGAACACTGAAGCTTTCTTT.

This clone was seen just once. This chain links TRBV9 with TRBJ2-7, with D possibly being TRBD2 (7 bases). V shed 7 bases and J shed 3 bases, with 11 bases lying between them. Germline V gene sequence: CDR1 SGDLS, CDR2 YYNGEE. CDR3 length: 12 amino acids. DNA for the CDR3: TGTGCCAGCGGGGAGGGGGGCTACGAGCAGTACTTC. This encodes CASGEGGYEQYF.

The CDR3 DNA reads TGTGCCAGACTAGATCCGGGACAGGGGTCGTACGAGCAGTACTTC. It codes for CARLDPGQGSYEQYF. The chain combines TRBV6-5 with TRBJ2-7, with 10 bases aligning to TRBD1. There are 15 residues in the CDR3. Per germline, CDR1 MNHEY and CDR2 SVGAGI. Losses at the gene ends were 9 bases for V and 4 bases for J; bases not matched to a gene: 12.

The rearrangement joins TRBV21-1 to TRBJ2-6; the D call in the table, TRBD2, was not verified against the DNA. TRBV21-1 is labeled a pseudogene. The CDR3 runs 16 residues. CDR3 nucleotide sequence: TGTGCCAGCAGCTTCCCGGGGGTCTCTGGGGCCAACGTCCTGACTTTC. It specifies CASSFPGVSGANVLTF.

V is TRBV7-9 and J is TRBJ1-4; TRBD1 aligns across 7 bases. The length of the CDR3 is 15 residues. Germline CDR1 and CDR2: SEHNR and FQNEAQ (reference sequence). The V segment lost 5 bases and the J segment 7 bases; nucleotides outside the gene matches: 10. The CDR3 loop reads CASSPWDSGGEKLFF. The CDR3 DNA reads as TGTGCCAGCAGCCCCTGGGACAGCGGCGGTGAAAAACTGTTTTTT.

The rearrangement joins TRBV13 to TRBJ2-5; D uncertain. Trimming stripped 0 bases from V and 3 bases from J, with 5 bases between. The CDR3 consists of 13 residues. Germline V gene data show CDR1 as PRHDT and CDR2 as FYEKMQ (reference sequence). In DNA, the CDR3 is TGTGCCAGCAGCTTAGGCCAGAAAGAGACCCAGTACTTC. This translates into CASSLGQKETQYF.

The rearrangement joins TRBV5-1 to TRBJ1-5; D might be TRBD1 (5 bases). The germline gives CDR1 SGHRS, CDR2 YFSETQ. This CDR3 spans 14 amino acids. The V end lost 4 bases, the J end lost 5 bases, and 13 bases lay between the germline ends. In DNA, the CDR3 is TGCGCCAGCAGCCCTGGAGGAGGGGATCAGCCCCAGCATTTT. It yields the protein CASSPGGGDQPQHF.

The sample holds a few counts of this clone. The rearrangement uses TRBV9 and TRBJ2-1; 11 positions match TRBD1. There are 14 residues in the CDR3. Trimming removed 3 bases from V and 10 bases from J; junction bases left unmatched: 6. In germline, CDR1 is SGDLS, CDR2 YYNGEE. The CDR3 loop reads CASSARTGGGEQFF. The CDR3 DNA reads TGTGCCAGCAGCGCTAGGACAGGGGGCGGCGAGCAGTTCTTC.

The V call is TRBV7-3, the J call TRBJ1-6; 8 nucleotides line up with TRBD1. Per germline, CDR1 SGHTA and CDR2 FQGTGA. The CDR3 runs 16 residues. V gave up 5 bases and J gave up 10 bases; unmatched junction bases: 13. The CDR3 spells CASSLTEQGTGSPLHF. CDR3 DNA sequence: TGTGCCAGCAGCCTGACCGAACAGGGGACAGGCTCACCCCTCCACTTT.

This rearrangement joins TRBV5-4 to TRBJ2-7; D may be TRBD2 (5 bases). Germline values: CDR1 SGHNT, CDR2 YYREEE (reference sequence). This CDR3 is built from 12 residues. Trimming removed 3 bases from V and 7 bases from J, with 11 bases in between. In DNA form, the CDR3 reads TGTGCCAGCAGCTGGAACCGGGGTGAGCAGTACTTC. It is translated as CASSWNRGEQYF.

Here the CDR3 reads CASSKREPGELFF. The CDR3 coding sequence is TGTGCCAGCAGCAAGAGGGAACCCGGGGAGCTGTTTTTT. The J gene is TRBJ2-2, the V gene TRBV7-2; tentatively, D is TRBD2 (5 bases). The germline V gene encodes CDR1 SGHTA and CDR2 FQGNSA. Between the trimmed V and J ends, which lost 5 bases and 6 bases, there was a span of 10 bases. The CDR3 is 13 amino acids.

The CDR3 region is CASSPGTGKYNEQFF. The CDR3, as DNA: TGTGCCAGCAGTCCCGGGACAGGAAAATACAATGAGCAGTTCTTC. The chain uses TRBV6-6 and TRBJ2-1; 8 bases match TRBD1. The germline CDR1 and CDR2 sequences are MNHNY and SVGAGI (reference sequence). This CDR3 contains 15 residues. V dropped 5 bases and J dropped 4; count of bases not matched to a gene: 7.

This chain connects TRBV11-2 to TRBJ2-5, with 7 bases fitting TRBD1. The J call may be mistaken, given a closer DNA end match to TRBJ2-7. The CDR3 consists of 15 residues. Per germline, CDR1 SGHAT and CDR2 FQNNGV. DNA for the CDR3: TGTGCCAGCAGCCCCGGTGAGGGGGCGAACTACGAGCAGTACTTC. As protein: CASSPGEGANYEQYF.

This CDR3 reads CAWGLNTDTQYF. The CDR3 region has the DNA TGTGCCTGGGGACTTAACACAGATACGCAGTATTTT. The chain uses TRBV30 and TRBJ2-3, with a possible D match to TRBD2 (5 bases). This CDR3 is 12 amino acids long. Deletions cut 5 bases from V and 2 bases from J, with 8 bases between. Germline CDR1 reads GTSNPN; CDR2 reads SVGIG (reference sequence).

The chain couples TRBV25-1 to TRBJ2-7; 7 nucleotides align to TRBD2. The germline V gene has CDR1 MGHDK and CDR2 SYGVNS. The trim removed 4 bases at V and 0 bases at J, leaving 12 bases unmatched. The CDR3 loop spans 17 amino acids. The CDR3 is CASSGRLGGKSSYEQYF. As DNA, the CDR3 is TGTGCCAGCAGTGGACGATTGGGGGGGAAAAGCTCCTACGAGCAGTACTTC.

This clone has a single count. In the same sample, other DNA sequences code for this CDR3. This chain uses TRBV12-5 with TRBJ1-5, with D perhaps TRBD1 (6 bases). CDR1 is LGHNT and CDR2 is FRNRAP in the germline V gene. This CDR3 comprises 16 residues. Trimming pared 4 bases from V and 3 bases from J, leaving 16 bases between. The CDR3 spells CASGSSDRQDNQPQHF. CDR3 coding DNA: TGTGCTAGTGGTTCCTCTGACAGGCAGGACAATCAGCCCCAGCATTTT.

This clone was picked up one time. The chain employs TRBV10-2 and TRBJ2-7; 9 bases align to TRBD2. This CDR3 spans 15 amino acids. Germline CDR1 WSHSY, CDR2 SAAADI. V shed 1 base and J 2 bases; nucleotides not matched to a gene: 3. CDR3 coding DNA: TGCGCCAGCAGTGAGTTTAGCGGGGGAACCTACGAGCAGTACTTC. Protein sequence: CASSEFSGGTYEQYF.

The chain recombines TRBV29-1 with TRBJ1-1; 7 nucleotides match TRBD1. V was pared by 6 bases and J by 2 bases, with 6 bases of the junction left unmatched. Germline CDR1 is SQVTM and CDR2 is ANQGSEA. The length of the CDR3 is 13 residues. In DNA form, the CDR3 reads TGCAGCGTCAATACAGGGGAAAACACTGAAGCTTTCTTT. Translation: CSVNTGENTEAFF.

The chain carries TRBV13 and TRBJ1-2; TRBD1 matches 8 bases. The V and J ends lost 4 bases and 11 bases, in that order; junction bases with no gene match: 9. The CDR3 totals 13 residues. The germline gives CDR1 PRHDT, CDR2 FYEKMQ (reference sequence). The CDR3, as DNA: TGTGCCAGCAGCTGGGAGGACAGGGACGGGTACACCTTC. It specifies CASSWEDRDGYTF. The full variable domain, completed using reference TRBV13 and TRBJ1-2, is AAGVIQSPRHLIKEKRETATLKCYPIPRHDTVYWYQQGPGQDPQFLISFYEKMQSDKGSIPDRFSAQQFSDYHSELNMSSLELGDSALYFCASSWEDRDGYTFGSGTRLTVV.

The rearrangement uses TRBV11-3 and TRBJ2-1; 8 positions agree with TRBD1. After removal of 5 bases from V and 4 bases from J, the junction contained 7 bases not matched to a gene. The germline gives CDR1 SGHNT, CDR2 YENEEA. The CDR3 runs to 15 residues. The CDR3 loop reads CASSPGQEPYNEQFF. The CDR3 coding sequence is TGTGCCAGCAGCCCGGGACAGGAACCTTACAATGAGCAGTTCTTC. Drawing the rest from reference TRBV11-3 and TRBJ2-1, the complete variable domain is EAGVVQSPRYKIIEKKQPVAFWCNPISGHNTLYWYLQNLGQGPELLIRYENEEAVDDSQLPKDRFSAERLKGVDSTLKIQPAELGDSAVYLCASSPGQEPYNEQFFGPGTRLTVL.

The CDR3 spells CASSLGQGWSEQYF. The CDR3 bases are TGTGCCAGCAGCTTAGGTCAGGGCTGGAGCGAGCAGTACTTC. The chain employs TRBV11-2 and TRBJ2-7; possibly TRBD1 for D (5 bases). The CDR3 runs to 14 residues. The germline V gene has CDR1 SGHAT and CDR2 FQNNGV. V was clipped by 1 base and J by 6 bases, with 13 bases between them.

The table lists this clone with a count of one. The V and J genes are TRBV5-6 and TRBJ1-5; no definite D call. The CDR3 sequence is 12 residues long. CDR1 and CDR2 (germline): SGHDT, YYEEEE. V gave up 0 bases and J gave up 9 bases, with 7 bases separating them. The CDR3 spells CASSLGETPQHF. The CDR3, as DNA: TGTGCCAGCAGCTTGGGGGAGACGCCCCAGCATTTT.

CDR3 residues: CASRERWVTTGAANYGYTF. CDR3 sequence (DNA): TGCGCCAGCAGGGAACGTTGGGTAACCACAGGGGCCGCTAACTATGGCTACACCTTC. This chain connects TRBV10-2 to TRBJ1-2; 7 bases map to TRBD1. This CDR3 contains 19 residues. V lost 6 bases to trimming and J lost 0 bases; unmatched junction nucleotides: 19. Germline lookup yields CDR1 WSHSY and CDR2 SAAADI.

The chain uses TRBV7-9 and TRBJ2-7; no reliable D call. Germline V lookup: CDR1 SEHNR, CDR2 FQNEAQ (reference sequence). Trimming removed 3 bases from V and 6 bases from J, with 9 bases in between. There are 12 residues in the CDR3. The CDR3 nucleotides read TGTGCCAGCAGCTTTTCCCCGAGCGAGCAGTACTTC. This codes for CASSFSPSEQYF.